These T cell receptor beta chains were read from a single sample in a study of shared clonotypes between healthy human individuals. Sequencing was performed with immunoSEQ multiplex PCR; in TCRdb, only in-frame clones are kept and a portion is missing. The data show about 480,000 clones, approximately 79% seen once. The sample consisted of PBMCs. These receptor sequences come from a woman aged 40 to 50 in good health. Some clones in this sample may be carry-over from other donors' samples. Each CDR3 is given with its conserved first and last residue. The D gene is left open where the match is weak. Part of the rows lack a size; the others show once, few, many or a class for expanded clones.

d_call clone_size j_call v_call cdr3_aa cdr3_nt
TRBD1 NA TRBJ2-3 TRBV29-1 CSAGTGSISTDTQYF TGCAGCGCCGGGACAGGTTCCATTAGCACAGATACGCAGTATTTT
TRBD2 NA TRBJ2-3 TRBV7-2 CASSYREIAGIDTQYF TGTGCCAGCAGCTACCGGGAAATAGCGGGAATAGATACGCAGTATTTT
NA NA TRBJ1-5 TRBV7-2 CASSLDSGGNQPQHF TGTGCCAGCAGCTTAGATTCAGGGGGCAATCAGCCCCAGCATTTT
NA NA TRBJ1-1 TRBV7-3 CASSTAGMNTEAFF TGTGCCAGCAGCACGGCCGGGATGAACACTGAAGCTTTCTTT
NA NA TRBJ2-3 TRBV5-1 CASSLDGYSLTSTDTQYF TGCGCCAGCAGCTTGGACGGCTATAGTCTCACTAGCACAGATACGCAGTATTTT
NA NA TRBJ1-1 TRBV7-9 CASSLSAGIDEAFF TGTGCCAGCAGCTTATCCGCAGGGATCGATGAAGCTTTCTTT
TRBD2 NA TRBJ2-3 TRBV9 CASSVPLAGAADTQYF TGTGCCAGCAGCGTTCCTCTAGCGGGCGCCGCCGATACGCAGTATTTT
NA once TRBJ2-7 TRBV4-1 CASSRDQDYEQYF TGCGCCAGCAGCCGGGACCAGGACTACGAGCAGTACTTC
TRBD1 NA TRBJ1-1 TRBV29-1 CSVGFAGGNTEAFF TGCAGCGTTGGTTTTGCAGGGGGTAACACTGAAGCTTTCTTT
TRBD1 NA TRBJ1-3 TRBV9 CASSVGGTAGNTIYF TGTGCCAGCAGCGTAGGAGGGACAGCTGGAAACACCATATATTTT
TRBD1 NA TRBJ1-6 TRBV30 CAWRGQGESPLHF TGTGCCTGGAGGGGACAGGGGGAATCACCCCTCCACTTT
NA NA TRBJ2-1 TRBV25-1 CASSDAGSYNEQFF TGTGCCAGCAGTGACGCGGGGAGCTACAATGAGCAGTTCTTC
NA few TRBJ1-1 TRBV5-4 CASSLQTNTEAFF TGTGCCAGCAGCTTGCAAACGAACACTGAAGCTTTCTTT
TRBD1 NA TRBJ2-7 TRBV7-2 CASSLRGQGVYEQYF TGTGCCAGCAGCCTACGGGGACAGGGAGTTTACGAGCAGTACTTC
NA few TRBJ1-4 TRBV2 CASSYQGFFEKLFF TGTGCCAGCAGTTACCAGGGATTTTTCGAAAAACTGTTTTTT
NA NA TRBJ2-4 TRBV27 CASSLLGGGENIQYF TGTGCCAGCAGTCTTTTGGGTGGCGGAGAAAACATTCAGTACTTC
TRBD1 NA TRBJ2-1 TRBV2 CASSAGTGDGEQFF TGTGCCAGCAGCGCGGGGACAGGGGATGGGGAGCAGTTCTTC
NA NA TRBJ2-2 TRBV11-1 CASSLGGGGTGELFF TGTGCCAGCAGCTTAGGCGGAGGGGGGACCGGGGAGCTGTTTTTT
TRBD2 NA TRBJ2-3 TRBV11-3 CASSWGTRGDTQYF TGTGCCAGCAGCTGGGGGACTAGGGGAGATACGCAGTATTTT
TRBD2 few TRBJ2-7 TRBV7-8 CASSLAGAGGEQYF TGTGCCAGCAGCTTAGCGGGAGCGGGAGGTGAGCAGTACTTC
NA NA TRBJ1-5 TRBV15 CATGKQGGNQPQHF TGTGCCACCGGGAAACAGGGAGGCAATCAGCCCCAGCATTTT
NA once TRBJ1-5 TRBV21-1 CASSTEKRGQGASQPQHF TGTGCCAGCAGCACTGAAAAAAGGGGACAGGGGGCTAGCCAGCCCCAGCATTTT
NA NA TRBJ2-6 TRBV5-1 CASSLAGSGANVLTF TGCGCCAGCAGCTTGGCGGGGTCTGGGGCCAACGTCCTGACTTTC
NA NA TRBJ1-5 TRBV30 CAWSPNGQPQHF TGTGCCTGGAGCCCTAATGGACAGCCCCAGCATTTT
TRBD2 NA TRBJ2-1 TRBV6-6 CASTSTSGSNEQFF TGTGCCAGCACTTCGACTAGCGGGAGCAATGAGCAGTTCTTC
NA NA TRBJ2-6 TRBV5-4 CASRAGGNSGANVLTF TGTGCCAGCAGAGCAGGGGGGAACTCTGGGGCCAACGTCCTGACTTTC
NA NA TRBJ2-7 TRBV28 CASSTQGGSYEQYF TGTGCCAGCAGTACTCAGGGCGGAAGCTACGAGCAGTACTTC
TRBD1 many TRBJ2-1 TRBV6-4 CASSDGAGGNEQFF TGTGCCAGCAGTGACGGGGCAGGGGGCAATGAGCAGTTCTTC
TRBD1 few TRBJ2-3 TRBV28 CASSAPGQGTDTQYF TGTGCCAGCAGTGCGCCGGGACAGGGCACAGATACGCAGTATTTT
NA NA TRBJ2-5 TRBV18 CASSPPIVLETQYF TGTGCCAGCTCACCACCGATAGTTCTTGAGACCCAGTACTTC
NA NA TRBJ2-1 TRBV10-1 CASSEVREGYNEQFF TGCGCCAGCAGTGAAGTCCGAGAAGGGTACAATGAGCAGTTCTTC
TRBD2 NA TRBJ2-1 TRBV5-1 CASSLVSGSYNEQFF TGCGCCAGCAGCTTGGTAAGCGGGAGCTACAATGAGCAGTTCTTC
NA NA TRBJ2-7 TRBV19 CGSSSSYEQYF TGCGGGTCCTCCAGCTCCTACGAGCAGTACTTC
TRBD1 NA TRBJ1-6 TRBV2 CASSESGRDSNSPLHF TGTGCCAGCAGTGAATCGGGTAGGGACAGCAATTCACCCCTCCACTTT
NA NA TRBJ1-3 TRBV7-2 CASSLGTAGNTIYF TGTGCCAGCAGCTTAGGGACAGCTGGAAACACCATATATTTT